This T cell receptor (beta chain) emerged from a study of T cell changes during pregnancy in multiple sclerosis. The CDR3 sequence is 16 residues long. CDR1 SGHRS and CDR2 YFSETQ come from the germline V gene. V was cut by 6 bases and J by 8 bases, with 24 bases left in between. The repertoire was sequenced with immunoSEQ multiplex PCR; TCRdb's copy has only in-frame clones and lacks some. The sample gives 80,000 to 95,000 clones, 90% to 95% of which show up once; 0.85% to 1.2% is in the top ten. The sample consisted of peripheral blood, taken in the second trimester of pregnancy. This chain connects TRBV5-1 to TRBJ2-1; a possible D gene is TRBD1 (6 bases). The clonotype comes from a female donor with multiple sclerosis, enrolled in a pregnancy study. The CDR3 loop reads CASTLGSQGQVHEQFF. The CDR3 DNA follows: TGCGCCAGCACCCTGGGGTCGCAGGGGCAGGTGCATGAGCAGTTCTTC.